The rows below give T cell receptor beta chains drawn from one sample of a study of cytomegalovirus exposure and HLA in healthy donors. Libraries were prepared by immunoSEQ multiplex PCR; TCRdb keeps only in-frame clonotypes and omits some of them. The data contain 250,000 to 300,000 clones, approximately 83% of them singletons. Material: PBMCs. The receptors were gathered from a woman aged 18 to 35 in good health and CMV-seronegative. The CDR3 runs from the conserved cysteine through the conserved F or W. The D gene is left open where the match is weak. A row's size may be missing; if present it is once, few, many or a size class.

d_gene	j_gene	v_gene	abundance	CDR3aa	CDR3nt
NA	TRBJ2-7	TRBV10-3	NA	CAISEARERYF	TGTGCCATCAGTGAGGCTCGCGAGCGGTACTTC
NA	TRBJ2-7	TRBV6-1	once	CASSHEETVSYEQYF	TGTGCCAGCAGTCATGAAGAGACAGTCTCCTACGAGCAGTACTTC
NA	TRBJ1-1	TRBV7-9	NA	CASSYPGHIMNTEAFF	TGTGCCAGCAGTTATCCGGGACACATCATGAACACTGAAGCTTTCTTT
NA	TRBJ2-7	TRBV25-1	NA	CASSVQGPSIYEQYF	TGTGCCAGCAGTGTACAGGGCCCCTCTATCTACGAGCAGTACTTC
NA	TRBJ2-2	TRBV11-2	NA	CASSLEWQGSGELFF	TGTGCCAGCAGCTTAGAATGGCAGGGGTCCGGGGAGCTGTTTTTT
TRBD2	TRBJ2-3	TRBV30	NA	CAWVGGRAVADTQYF	TGTGCCTGGGTCGGCGGGAGGGCCGTGGCAGATACGCAGTATTTT
TRBD1	TRBJ2-1	TRBV30	NA	CAWSLDRYNEQFF	TGTGCCTGGAGTCTGGACAGGTACAATGAGCAGTTCTTC
TRBD1	TRBJ1-4	TRBV5-1	NA	CASSFRGPNEKLFF	TGCGCCAGCAGCTTCAGGGGGCCTAATGAAAAACTGTTTTTT
NA	TRBJ2-3	TRBV27	NA	CASSSSGGTDTQYF	TGTGCCAGCAGTTCATCAGGGGGCACAGATACGCAGTATTTT
NA	TRBJ1-4	TRBV7-8	NA	CASSLRLATNEKLFF	TGTGCCAGCAGCCTTCGACTCGCAACTAATGAAAAACTGTTTTTT
TRBD1	TRBJ1-2	TRBV6-4	NA	CASRPTGADGYTF	TGTGCCAGCCGACCGACAGGGGCCGATGGCTACACCTTC
NA	TRBJ1-2	TRBV30	NA	CAWSVRGRVGYTF	TGTGCCTGGAGTGTAAGAGGCAGGGTGGGCTACACCTTC
TRBD2	TRBJ2-7	TRBV6-5	NA	CASSLRGGSVYEQYF	TGTGCCAGCAGTTTGAGGGGCGGGAGTGTCTACGAGCAGTACTTC
TRBD1	TRBJ1-1	TRBV4-1	NA	CASSQPGQGFTEAFF	TGCGCCAGCAGCCAACCGGGACAGGGCTTCACTGAAGCTTTCTTT
NA	TRBJ2-7	TRBV7-2	NA	CASSRNRDKSSYEQYF	TGTGCCAGCAGCCGAAACCGGGACAAGAGCTCCTACGAGCAGTACTTC
TRBD2	TRBJ2-7	TRBV2	NA	CASTGAAGGLGYEQYF	TGTGCCAGCACGGGAGCGGCGGGAGGGCTTGGCTACGAGCAGTACTTC
NA	TRBJ1-2	TRBV4-3	NA	CASSPREGEGYTF	TGCGCCAGCAGCCCCCGGGAGGGGGAAGGCTACACCTTC
NA	TRBJ1-6	TRBV7-9	NA	CASSLDGSSPLHF	TGTGCCAGCAGCTTAGACGGGTCCTCACCCCTCCACTTT
TRBD2	TRBJ2-7	TRBV9	NA	CASSVEPSGGYYEQYF	TGTGCCAGCAGCGTAGAACCTAGCGGGGGTTACTACGAGCAGTACTTC
NA	TRBJ2-2	TRBV27	few	CASSSRRRSPGELFF	TGTGCCAGCAGCTCGAGACGCAGGTCCCCCGGGGAGCTGTTTTTT
TRBD1	TRBJ2-5	TRBV6-1	NA	CASRSTGGEGGTQYF	TGTGCCAGCAGGTCCACAGGGGGCGAAGGGGGGACCCAGTACTTC
NA	TRBJ1-1	TRBV7-2	NA	CASSPYLNTEAFF	TGTGCCAGCAGCCCCTACCTGAACACTGAAGCTTTCTTT
NA	TRBJ2-1	TRBV9	NA	CASSVGTHNEQFF	TGTGCCAGCAGCGTGGGGACACACAATGAGCAGTTCTTC
TRBD1	TRBJ2-2	TRBV19	NA	CATLPGQWTTGELFF	TGTGCCACCCTACCGGGACAGTGGACCACCGGGGAGCTGTTTTTT
NA	TRBJ2-1	TRBV4-1	once	CASSHERNEQFF	TGCGCCAGCAGCCATGAGCGCAATGAGCAGTTCTTC
TRBD1	TRBJ1-6	TRBV7-9	few	CASSFGTGDSPLHF	TGTGCCAGCAGCTTTGGGACAGGGGATTCACCCCTCCACTTT
NA	TRBJ1-4	TRBV2	few	CASSGGENEKLFF	TGTGCCAGCAGTGGGGGGGAGAATGAAAAACTGTTTTTT
NA	TRBJ2-7	TRBV10-1	NA	CASSVSGVGEQYF	TGCGCCAGCAGTGTAAGTGGAGTCGGAGAGCAGTACTTC
TRBD1	TRBJ2-2	TRBV18	NA	CASSRRQGSTGELFF	TGTGCCAGCTCACGCCGACAGGGGAGCACCGGGGAGCTGTTTTTT
TRBD2	TRBJ2-1	TRBV18	NA	CATLLAGLGEQFF	TGTGCCACCTTACTAGCGGGGCTGGGTGAGCAGTTCTTC